Shown below are 13 T cell receptor beta chains from a single sample sequenced in a study of T cells in localized non-small cell lung cancer. Sequenced by immunoSEQ multiplex PCR; TCRdb stores in-frame clones only, minus some. The top ten hold approximately 1.5% of the sample, which has 100,000 to 150,000 clones, about 90% seen once. Sequences were derived from peripheral blood, sampled before any cancer treatment. These receptor sequences come from a female donor at least 60 years old with stage I lung adenocarcinoma.

The sample holds one count of this clone. The chain couples TRBV30 to TRBJ1-5; D gene uncertain. CDR3 length: 11 amino acids. Trimming cost V 5 bases and J 0 bases, with 2 bases left between them. The germline CDR1 and CDR2 sequences are GTSNPN and SVGIG (reference sequence). This CDR3 reads CAWGSNQPQHF. The CDR3 DNA is TGTGCCTGGGGTAGCAATCAGCCCCAGCATTTT.

The chain is built from TRBV27 and TRBJ2-7; no reliable D call. The CDR3 totals 11 residues. V gave up 10 bases and J gave up 2 bases, with 9 bases separating them. The germline V gene encodes CDR1 MNHEY and CDR2 SMNVEV (reference sequence). CDR3 protein: CATRNPYEQYF. The CDR3 DNA sequence: TGTGCCACTCGAAACCCCTACGAGCAGTACTTC.

The CDR3 region has the DNA TGTGCCAGCAGTGAAGCTGGGGGTAACTCCCAGCCCCAGCATTTT. It yields the protein CASSEAGGNSQPQHF. The J gene is TRBJ1-5, the V gene TRBV6-1; tentative D call: TRBD1 (5 bases). Germline values: CDR1 MNHNS, CDR2 SASEGT. V was pared by 0 bases and J by 7 bases, with 13 bases between. The CDR3 is made up of 15 amino acids.

The V call is TRBV28, the J call TRBJ1-4; 9 nucleotides line up with TRBD1. CDR1 is MDHEN and CDR2 is SYDVKM in the germline V gene. There are 14 residues in the CDR3. The V segment lost 10 bases and the J segment 8 bases; nucleotides outside the gene matches: 11. The CDR3 region is CATRTGGAGEKLFF. CDR3 nucleotide sequence: TGTGCCACCCGAACAGGGGGCGCCGGGGAAAAACTGTTTTTT.

The chain carries TRBV7-2 and TRBJ2-7; tentative D call: TRBD2 (5 bases). Deletions cut 5 bases from V and 7 bases from J, with 18 bases between. CDR1 SGHTA and CDR2 FQGNSA come from the germline V gene. CDR3 size: 14 residues. CDR3 loop: CASSHLTTEGEQYF. In DNA form, the CDR3 reads TGTGCCAGCAGCCATCTTACTACCGAGGGAGAGCAGTACTTC. Looking up the rest from reference TRBV7-2 and TRBJ2-7 gives the full variable domain: GAGVSQSPSNKVTEKGKDVELRCDPISGHTALYWYRQSLGQGLEFLIYFQGNSAPDKSGLPSDRFSAERTGGSVSTLTIQRTQQEDSAVYLCASSHLTTEGEQYFGPGTRLTVT.

This rearrangement joins TRBV7-2 to TRBJ2-5, with 7 bases fitting TRBD2. The V and J ends lost 4 bases and 5 bases, in that order; junction bases with no gene match: 10. Germline lookup yields CDR1 SGHTA and CDR2 FQGNSA. The CDR3 length is 15 residues. In nucleotides, the CDR3 is TGTGCCAGCAGCTACCAAATAGCGGGCGGCGAGACCCAGTACTTC. It is translated as CASSYQIAGGETQYF.

The rearrangement links TRBV7-9 to TRBJ2-1; D remains ambiguous. V lost 3 bases, J lost 15 bases, and 15 bases lay in between. The CDR3 loop spans 12 amino acids. Germline V gene data show CDR1 as SEHNR and CDR2 as FQNEAQ (reference sequence). Here the CDR3 reads CASSLPGPAPFF. The CDR3 DNA is TGTGCCAGCAGCTTGCCAGGACCCGCCCCGTTCTTC.

This chain uses TRBV5-1 with TRBJ2-5; 7 nucleotides match TRBD2. Germline trimming cut 8 bases from V and 4 bases from J; bases unmatched to any gene: 2. The CDR3 has 11 amino acids. Germline V gene sequence: CDR1 SGHRS, CDR2 YFSETQ. The CDR3 is CASREGETQYF. The CDR3, as DNA: TGCGCCAGTAGGGAGGGAGAGACCCAGTACTTC.

The genes are TRBV5-1 and TRBJ2-1; TRBD1 agrees at 7 bases. The trim removed 4 bases at V and 7 bases at J, leaving 5 bases unmatched. The CDR3 consists of 13 residues. In germline, CDR1 is SGHRS, CDR2 YFSETQ. The CDR3 loop reads CASSQGTANEQFF. The CDR3 nucleotides are TGCGCCAGCAGCCAGGGGACAGCTAATGAGCAGTTCTTC.

This sequence joins TRBV6-4 and TRBJ2-7, with a weak D call TRBD1 (5 bases). Per the germline V gene, CDR1 is MRHNA and CDR2 is SNTAGT. Trimming took 10 bases from V and 6 from J, leaving 10 bases between them. The CDR3 has 10 amino acids. DNA of the CDR3: TGTGCCATTCCAGGGTCCGAGCAGTACTTC. It yields the protein CAIPGSEQYF.

The CDR3 DNA is TGTGCCAGCAGCTTAGTAGGGGGGCCGGCTAACTATGGCTACACCTTC. Translated, it gives CASSLVGGPANYGYTF. This chain uses TRBV7-2 with TRBJ1-2; a weak D match, TRBD1 (6 bases). V was pared by 1 base and J by 0 bases, with 12 bases between. The CDR3 loop spans 16 amino acids. Germline V gene lookup returns CDR1 SGHTA and CDR2 FQGNSA.

This clone appeared once. The V gene is TRBV7-9, the J gene TRBJ2-2, with D hard to call. Germline V CDR1 and CDR2: SEHNR, FQNEAQ (reference sequence). V was clipped by 7 bases and J by 1 base, with 10 bases between them. This CDR3 is 14 amino acids long. Here the CDR3 reads CASISYRNTGELFF. Here the CDR3 DNA reads TGTGCCAGCATTAGTTATAGGAACACCGGGGAGCTGTTTTTT.

The V gene is TRBV27, the J gene TRBJ1-1; D unclear. The CDR3 sequence is 13 residues long. The ends were cut back, 9 bases at V and 2 bases at J, with 13 bases in the middle. The germline V gene encodes CDR1 MNHEY and CDR2 SMNVEV (reference sequence). The CDR3 DNA sequence: TGTGCCAGTGCACAAGGCAGAAACACTGAAGCTTTCTTT. This sequence encodes CASAQGRNTEAFF.